The following is a TCR beta chain sequence with its context. This clonotype was counted ten times or more. Its cognate antigen has yet to be identified. Within one base of it there is no much larger clone, and no base qualities were kept. The data derive from a study of T cells in Graves' hyperthyroidism and ophthalmopathy (dated by TCRdb to 2018 to 2020). In the study overall: Peripheral blood samples were taken at initial diagnosis, before any treatment was given. The roughly 90 discovery patients were divided at random into training and test sets in a 7:3 ratio. Following sampling, methimazole starting at 30 mg daily was given to hyperthyroidism patients, and high-dose intravenous methylprednisolone was given to ophthalmopathy patients. In addition, the study compared T-cell repertoires in thyroid tissue and in blood from roughly six Graves' hyperthyroidism patients. TCR Vbeta CDR3 sequencing of fewer than 150 peripheral blood samples (roughly 41 ophthalmopathy, over 70 hyperthyroidism and 17 progressor patients) is reported in the paper. TCR V-J signatures able to tell the groups apart were searched for in a discovery cohort of about a hundred patients, of whom approximately 40 had Graves' ophthalmopathy and 55 to 65 had stable Graves' hyperthyroidism. Whether ophthalmopathy could be predicted prospectively was tested in an independent validation cohort made up of under 20 hyperthyroidism patients plus 17 patients who later progressed to ophthalmopathy.

Sequences SGHTA (CDR1) and FQGNSA (CDR2) are obtained from the germline V gene. The CDR3 runs 17 residues from the cysteine to the phenylalanine. Here the CDR3 DNA is all that survives: 51 bases in frame from base 1. The V end loses 5 bases and the J end loses 1 base, and a stretch of 20 bases separates them. The TCR beta CDR3 regions were amplified from RNA transcripts. For the first round of RT-PCR on the TCR CDR3, the HTBI primer set was used together with the Qiagen OneStep RT-PCR kit. Libraries were constructed in a second round of multiplex PCR, after which size selection and purification were carried out. Sequencing of the libraries was done on an Illumina HiSeq2000 using paired-end 100 bp reads. Regarding the original processing steps: SOAPnuke was used to process the raw data, removing reads that contained adapters or uncalled bases, had a mean Phred below 15, or lacked an exact match to the constant primer or identifier. COPE v1.2.5 was used to merge high-quality paired reads, and clonotypes were defined as unique nucleotide sequences. Clonotypes were aligned to IMGT TRBV, TRBD and TRBJ reference segments using MiTCR v1.1. The analysis included only V-J combinations with a frequency above 0.0001, which together covered around 99% of the repertoires. The TCS score was defined as F50 (clonal expansion) divided by E x V (chaos), with BLOSUM62-based TCRdist calculated between CDR3 peptides within each V-J. Welch's t-statistics and random forest reduced approximately 520 V-J features to roughly 13, which were used in a naive Bayes classifier (R e1071). TCRdb's own reprocessing of the public reads used fastp at Q25 and MiXCR and kept productive beta chains. Rows are combined by CDR3 protein, so each entry shows the most common genes and DNA. V and J calls and clone size were set by TCRdb, not the authors. The sample yields around 420,000 distinct CDR3 sequences; 15% to 19% were counted once. Roughly an eighth of the sample belongs to the ten largest clones.

A patient counted as having stable Graves' hyperthyroidism if no progression to ophthalmopathy occurred over 18 months of follow-up. The hyperthyroidism patients were between 18 and 65 years old and newly diagnosed, with a disease duration of less than 2 months. Any patient with an uncontrolled infection, another autoimmune disease, pregnancy or lactation was excluded. Diagnoses were established on the basis of clinical symptoms, serum thyroxine and TRAb, thyroid ultrasound, and orbital computed tomography. PBMCs were separated from approximately 10 ml of fresh peripheral blood using Ficoll-Paque density gradient centrifugation. Total RNA was extracted with Trizol reagent, and quality was checked on an Agilent 2100 Bioanalyzer. Summary of the overall study and its limitations: Sample size was not statistically predetermined, and blinding of investigators to group allocation was not performed. Most expanded thyroid clonotypes (frequency above 0.001) were also detected in blood, a finding suggesting that blood repertoires may reflect thyroid immune responses. A model built on a 13 V-J signature distinguished ophthalmopathy from stable hyperthyroidism, reaching around 90% sensitivity and 81.08% specificity in cross-validation and 80%/75% in testing. In validation, the model predicted progression to ophthalmopathy a median of approximately 6.3 months before onset, with about 70% sensitivity and roughly 77% specificity.

This TCR derives from a woman aged 18-29 years with Graves' hyperthyroidism. This receptor chain uses TRBV7-2 and TRBJ1-1; the D gene is perhaps TRBD1, on 6 matching bases. Sequences were obtained from blood. For the CDR3, the sequence is CASSLTGAGVQNTEAFF. The sequenced DNA is TGTGCCAGCAGCCTCACTGGGGCAGGGGTCCAGAACACTGAAGCTTTCTTT.